This is a list of T cell receptor beta chains from one sample in a study of T cell repertoires in aging, cancer and after chemotherapy. TCRdb re-analysed the multiplex PCR reads in MiXCR, keeping a single row per CDR3 protein. The table includes approximately 3,000 distinct CDR3 sequences, approximately 24% detected once. Sequencing was done on a sample of blood. These TCRs come from a human donor with a solid tumor. Each CDR3 is given without its conserved first and last residue. Each record gives: J gene, D gene, V gene, clone size, CDR3 protein. D genes are given only for firm matches. For some rows the clone size is stated as once, few or many, or as a class when expanded; others skip it.

j_gene: TRBJ2-3
d_gene: TRBD2
v_gene: TRBV12-3/TRBV12-4
abundance: -
CDR3aa: ASSPRTSGARPDTQY

j_gene: TRBJ2-3
d_gene: TRBD2
v_gene: TRBV6-2/TRBV6-3
abundance: few
CDR3aa: ASRPLGLAADTQY

j_gene: TRBJ1-6
d_gene: TRBD1
v_gene: TRBV20-1
abundance: medium-sized
CDR3aa: SARTGNSPLH

j_gene: TRBJ2-5
d_gene: TRBD2
v_gene: TRBV7-2
abundance: large
CDR3aa: ASSPSSERGRETQY

j_gene: TRBJ2-1
d_gene: TRBD2
v_gene: TRBV7-6
abundance: -
CDR3aa: ASSLGLAGGFYNEQF

j_gene: TRBJ2-6
d_gene: -
v_gene: TRBV20-1
abundance: -
CDR3aa: SAMPGPPRANVLT

j_gene: TRBJ1-5
d_gene: -
v_gene: TRBV20-1
abundance: few
CDR3aa: SARRFLYSNQPQH

j_gene: TRBJ2-2
d_gene: -
v_gene: TRBV5-1
abundance: -
CDR3aa: ASSIRDGNTGELF

j_gene: TRBJ1-2
d_gene: TRBD1
v_gene: TRBV7-9
abundance: medium-sized
CDR3aa: ASSLGRDSLYGYT

j_gene: TRBJ2-7
d_gene: -
v_gene: TRBV19
abundance: medium-sized
CDR3aa: ASSFQGPMDEQY

j_gene: TRBJ1-4
d_gene: -
v_gene: TRBV5-1
abundance: -
CDR3aa: ASSPDTTNEKLF

j_gene: TRBJ1-1
d_gene: -
v_gene: TRBV11-3
abundance: medium-sized
CDR3aa: ASSRTWTGNTEAF

j_gene: TRBJ2-3
d_gene: TRBD2
v_gene: TRBV6-1
abundance: medium-sized
CDR3aa: ASSDRLALKDTQY

j_gene: TRBJ1-2
d_gene: -
v_gene: TRBV6-2/TRBV6-3
abundance: -
CDR3aa: ASSYRAPGLGGYT

j_gene: TRBJ2-7
d_gene: -
v_gene: TRBV11-3
abundance: large
CDR3aa: ASSASGARHHQY